This TCR beta chain came from a study of cytomegalovirus exposure and HLA in healthy donors. Study-level points and caveats: In all likelihood, a cluster of highly shared sequence variants was a sequencing artifact. The dataset shows that most TCR sequences were rare, while some public TCRs occurred in many donors. The authors later found TCR association rates varying by HLA locus, with DRB1 most and HLA-C fewest.

While unrecorded immune exposures were likely, the donors were nominally healthy when sampled. About this clone itself: The target antigen is unknown.

CDR1 and CDR2 (germline): SEHNR, FQNEAQ (reference sequence). V lost 5 bases and J 0 bases, leaving 11 bases between the germline ends. CDR3 length: 14 residues. The primer mix had 60 Vbeta and 13 Jbeta primers. Data came from immunoSEQ multiplex PCR; TCRdb stores just in-frame clones and leaves some out. Here the sample spans approximately 100,000 clones, under 75% being singletons. The V gene is TRBV7-9, the J gene TRBJ2-7, with D possibly TRBD2 on 6 matching bases. The sequencing input was PBMCs. The source is a female donor in good health and CMV-seronegative. Here the CDR3 reads CASSPGVPSYEQYF. The CDR3 region has the DNA TGTGCCAGCAGCCCGGGAGTCCCCTCCTACGAGCAGTACTTC. Supplemented by reference TRBV7-9 and TRBJ2-7, the full variable domain reads DTGVSQNPRHKITKRGQNVTFRCDPISEHNRLYWYRQTLGQGPEFLTYFQNEAQLEKSRLLSDRFSAERPKGSFSTLEIQRTEQGDSAMYLCASSPGVPSYEQYFGPGTRLTVT.